These 19 T cell receptor beta chains originate from one sample sequenced in a study of T cells in Graves' hyperthyroidism and ophthalmopathy. Amplified TCR beta CDR3 regions derived from RNA transcripts. First-round RT-PCR with HTBI primers amplified the TCR CDR3 region. TCRdb used MiXCR to reprocess the multiplex PCR reads, holding one entry per CDR3 protein. This repertoire shows about 320,000 distinct CDR3 sequences, around a sixth found once; its top ten account for approximately 35%. Specimen: blood. The receptor set was obtained from a man under 40 with Graves' hyperthyroidism.

This clonotype was detected ten times or more. The CDR3 DNA reads as TGTGCCAGCAGCTTAGTGGGGGCTTCTTACGAGCAGTACTTC. Protein: CASSLVGASYEQYF. The gene calls are TRBV7-9 and TRBJ2-7; TRBD1 is a possible D gene (6 bases). The CDR3 extends over 14 amino acids. The V end was cut by 1 base, the J end by 4 bases, with 11 bases between. The germline V gene has CDR1 SEHNR and CDR2 FQNEAQ (reference sequence).

At least ten counts were recorded for this clonotype. The genes are TRBV11-2 and TRBJ1-6, with TRBD1 as a possible D gene (5 bases). Trimming left V 2 bases short and J 0 bases short, with 8 bases between. This CDR3 contains 16 residues. Germline lookup yields CDR1 SGHAT and CDR2 FQNNGV. The CDR3 is CASSLRQYSYNSPLHF. CDR3 sequence (DNA): TGTGCCAGCAGCTTAAGACAGTACTCCTATAATTCACCCCTCCACTTT.

This sequence joins TRBV3-1 and TRBJ2-1, with 13 bases identical to TRBD2. There are 15 residues in the CDR3. The ends lost 3 bases at V and 6 bases at J; junction bases unmatched: 2. Germline CDR1 LGHDT, CDR2 YNNKEL (reference sequence). The CDR3 is CASSQGLAGTNEQFF. For the CDR3, the DNA is TGTGCCAGCAGCCAGGGACTAGCGGGGACCAATGAGCAGTTCTTC.

The rearrangement joins TRBV27 to TRBJ1-5; weak D call: TRBD1 (6 bases). Germline V lookup: CDR1 MNHEY, CDR2 SMNVEV (reference sequence). The ends were cut back, 2 bases at V and 0 bases at J, with 17 bases in the middle. This CDR3 region has 18 residues. This CDR3 is CASSLRGPELHSNQPQHF. In nucleotides, the CDR3 is TGTGCCAGCAGTTTACGGGGGCCAGAGCTGCATAGCAATCAGCCCCAGCATTTT.

The V gene is TRBV10-3, the J gene TRBJ2-5, with TRBD1 matching 7 bases. This CDR3 has 16 amino acids. After removal of 2 bases from V and 5 bases from J, the junction contained 11 bases not matched to a gene. Germline assignment: CDR1 ENHRY and CDR2 SYGVKD. This CDR3 reads CAISEPDRAPWETQYF. The CDR3 DNA sequence: TGTGCCATCAGTGAGCCTGACAGGGCGCCTTGGGAGACCCAGTACTTC.

In its sample, this clonotype was seen many times. The CDR3 loop reads CASSPGGDPEAFF. The CDR3 region has the DNA TGTGCCAGCAGTCCGGGGGGAGATCCTGAAGCTTTCTTT. The gene calls are TRBV12-3 or TRBV12-4 and TRBJ1-1, with D possibly TRBD1 on 5 matching bases. This CDR3 spans 13 amino acids. Trimming removed 5 bases from V and 6 bases from J, with 13 bases in between.

At least ten counts were recorded for this clonotype. The chain combines TRBV6-1 with TRBJ1-5; maybe TRBD1 (6 bases). Germline CDR1 reads MNHNS; CDR2 reads SASEGT. This CDR3 is built from 13 residues. V shed 4 bases and J shed 3 bases, with 7 bases lying between them. In nucleotides, the CDR3 is TGTGCCAGCAGTGGGACAGCCAATCAGCCCCAGCATTTT. Translating it yields CASSGTANQPQHF.

This chain connects TRBV5-8 to TRBJ2-3, with D unresolved. The germline V gene has CDR1 SGHTS and CDR2 YDEGEE. The length of the CDR3 is 14 residues. The ends were cut back, 7 bases at V and 3 bases at J, with 15 bases in the middle. CDR3 loop: CASGEFLETDTQYF. The CDR3 DNA sequence: TGTGCCAGCGGGGAATTCCTAGAAACAGATACGCAGTATTTT. The variable domain in full, with the rest retrieved from reference TRBV5-8 and TRBJ2-3, is EAGVTQSPTHLIKTRGQQATLRCSPISGHTSVYWYQQALGLGLQFLLWYDEGEERNRGNFPPRFSGRQFPNYSSELNVNALELEDSALYLCASGEFLETDTQYFGPGTRLTVL.

This chain connects TRBV6-1 to TRBJ2-7; maybe TRBD1 (5 bases). The tail of the sequence fits TRBJ2-1 better, so the J call may be wrong. CDR1 MNHNS and CDR2 SASEGT come from the germline V gene. The CDR3 is 13 amino acids. CDR3 amino acids: CASTETVSYEQFF. CDR3 nucleotide sequence: TGTGCCAGCACCGAGACAGTCTCCTACGAGCAGTTCTTC.

The chain is built from TRBV6-1 and TRBJ2-7; the D gene is possibly TRBD2 (6 bases). The CDR3 length is 13 residues. Trimming cost V 7 bases and J 6 bases, with 16 bases left between them. Germline V gives CDR1 MNHNS, CDR2 SASEGT. CDR3 region: CASTTLAGGEQYF. The CDR3 DNA follows: TGTGCCAGCACTACACTGGCCGGGGGCGAGCAGTACTTC.

This clonotype has only a few counts. The V call is TRBV5-1, the J call TRBJ2-7; tentative D call: TRBD2 (5 bases). Deletions cut 2 bases from V and 3 bases from J, with 15 bases between. The germline V gene has CDR1 SGHRS and CDR2 YFSETQ. This CDR3 is built from 15 residues. The CDR3 here is CASSLSGLSIYEQYF. The DNA of the CDR3 is TGCGCCAGCAGCTTAAGCGGCCTTAGTATCTACGAGCAGTACTTC.

Many counts were recorded for this clonotype. This chain links TRBV12-3 or TRBV12-4 with TRBJ1-1; D is undetermined. This CDR3 has 12 amino acids. Trimming removed 6 bases at V and 0 bases at J, with 5 bases between. The CDR3 nucleotides are TGTGCCAGCAGCAAGGTGAACACTGAAGCTTTCTTT. Translated: CASSKVNTEAFF.

The V and J genes are TRBV29-1 and TRBJ1-2; 7 bases map to TRBD1. In germline, CDR1 is SQVTM, CDR2 ANQGSEA. This CDR3 region has 14 residues. The trim removed 2 bases at V and 5 bases at J, leaving 8 bases unmatched. CDR3 sequence reads: CSVERQGVGYGYTF. CDR3 bases: TGCAGCGTTGAACGCCAGGGGGTAGGGTATGGCTACACCTTC.

This clonotype was picked up many times. The chain has TRBV28 and TRBJ1-6; D is perhaps TRBD1 (5 bases). The CDR3 contains 13 residues. The germline V gene encodes CDR1 MDHEN and CDR2 SYDVKM. Trimming took 7 bases from V and 9 from J, leaving 13 bases between them. The CDR3, as DNA: TGTGCCAGCATCGGGCGGGGCGGTTCACCCCTCCACTTT. Its translation: CASIGRGGSPLHF.

This clonotype came up many times. The chain couples TRBV7-9 to TRBJ2-3; no clear D gene. Germline CDR1 SEHNR, CDR2 FQNEAQ (reference sequence). V lost 4 bases and J 0 bases, leaving 17 bases between the germline ends. CDR3 length equals 17 residues. The CDR3: CASSSPRTTRSTDTQYF. The CDR3 bases are TGTGCCAGCAGCTCGCCCCGGACGACGCGAAGCACAGATACGCAGTATTTT.

The chain recombines TRBV20-1 with TRBJ2-1; D remains unclear. From germline, CDR1 is DFQATT and CDR2 SNEGSKA (reference sequence). Trimming removed 6 bases at V and 8 bases at J, with 14 bases between. The CDR3 runs to 12 residues. The CDR3 DNA sequence: TGCAGTGCCGTCGCGTTTTCGGATGAGCAGTTCTTC. This gives the protein CSAVAFSDEQFF.

The rearrangement joins TRBV19 to TRBJ2-5; TRBD1 aligns across 8 bases. The CDR3 loop spans 12 amino acids. V shed 11 bases and J 3 bases; nucleotides not matched to a gene: 5. Germline CDR1 reads LNHDA; CDR2 reads SQIVND (reference sequence). CDR3 sequence reads: CAVGTGEETQYF. CDR3 bases: TGTGCCGTGGGGACAGGAGAAGAGACCCAGTACTTC.

This clonotype has a count of ten or more. The genes are TRBV7-8 and TRBJ2-2, with D maybe TRBD2 (6 bases). CDR1 is SGHVS and CDR2 is FQNEAQ in the germline V gene. With 3 bases removed from V and 0 bases from J, the gap between germline ends came to 17 bases. CDR3 length: 18 residues. The CDR3 loop is CASSFVDLGGTNTGELFF. The CDR3 nucleotides are TGTGCCAGCAGCTTTGTGGACCTGGGGGGTACGAACACCGGGGAGCTGTTTTTT.

There are many counts of this clonotype. V usage is TRBV28 and J usage is TRBJ2-7; 8 bases are shared with TRBD1. This CDR3 spans 14 amino acids. V lost 5 bases to trimming and J lost 3 bases; unmatched junction nucleotides: 6. Germline assignment: CDR1 MDHEN and CDR2 SYDVKM. The CDR3 DNA is TGTGCCAGCAGTATTGACAGGGGCCTCTACGAGCAGTACTTC. This translates into CASSIDRGLYEQYF.